The rows below give T cell receptor beta chains drawn from one sample of a study of blood T cells in healthy people across ages. In TCRdb, the 5' RACE reads were re-called with MiXCR into one record per CDR3 protein. The sample yields over a million distinct CDR3 sequences, less than 50% seen once. Sequencing was done on a sample of blood. The receptor source for this set is a woman aged 60-75 years in good health. Each CDR3 is given with its conserved first and last residue. Fields, in order: V gene, J gene, CDR3 protein.

V gene: TRBV27
J gene: TRBJ2-5
CDR3 protein: CASSSKGYRKETQYF

V gene: TRBV10-3
J gene: TRBJ2-1
CDR3 protein: CAISESLAGVRVYNEQFF

V gene: TRBV28
J gene: TRBJ2-1
CDR3 protein: CASSLGAIAASYNEQFF

V gene: TRBV27
J gene: .
CDR3 protein: CASSLTEGPYEQYF

V gene: TRBV6-6
J gene: TRBJ1-5
CDR3 protein: CASRARQINQPQHF

V gene: TRBV27
J gene: TRBJ2-6
CDR3 protein: CASSSYGPGSGANVLTF

V gene: TRBV15
J gene: TRBJ2-2
CDR3 protein: CATSMTSRTGELFF

V gene: TRBV10-3
J gene: TRBJ2-3
CDR3 protein: CAISGQDSTDTQYF

V gene: TRBV6-2/TRBV6-3
J gene: TRBJ1-1
CDR3 protein: CASSYSSDEAFF

V gene: TRBV4-2
J gene: TRBJ2-7
CDR3 protein: CASSQDPTGLASYEQYF

V gene: TRBV28
J gene: TRBJ2-7
CDR3 protein: CASSSLRQDWYEQYF

V gene: TRBV5-1
J gene: TRBJ1-2
CDR3 protein: CASSGTRNYGYTF

V gene: TRBV6-6
J gene: TRBJ2-1
CDR3 protein: CASSMPGTQGDEQFF

V gene: TRBV30
J gene: TRBJ2-7
CDR3 protein: CAWSRRGQPYEQYF

V gene: TRBV3-1
J gene: .
CDR3 protein: CASSQVRGSLHEQYF

V gene: TRBV10-3
J gene: TRBJ2-4
CDR3 protein: CAILDRVTGGEQYF

V gene: TRBV6-1
J gene: TRBJ2-5
CDR3 protein: CASSEWEDRGGQETQYF

V gene: TRBV29-1
J gene: TRBJ2-1
CDR3 protein: CSVDFGVGNEQFF

V gene: TRBV3-1
J gene: TRBJ2-3
CDR3 protein: CASSQDRSGSFSSTDTQYF

V gene: TRBV29-1
J gene: TRBJ2-7
CDR3 protein: CSVELGLAGGSYEQYF

V gene: TRBV28
J gene: TRBJ2-3
CDR3 protein: CASSLTTGTSGRALVDTQYF

V gene: TRBV3-1
J gene: TRBJ1-1
CDR3 protein: CASSQGHLEAFF

V gene: TRBV4-1
J gene: TRBJ2-5
CDR3 protein: CASSQVVELAYGQYF

V gene: TRBV29-1
J gene: TRBJ2-5
CDR3 protein: CSVEPTYQETQYF

V gene: TRBV7-2
J gene: TRBJ2-5
CDR3 protein: CASSFYDGMEQYF

V gene: TRBV4-2
J gene: TRBJ2-7
CDR3 protein: CASSQEVALSSYEQYF

V gene: TRBV29-1
J gene: TRBJ2-1
CDR3 protein: CSVDRRLGNEQFF

V gene: TRBV5-1
J gene: TRBJ2-1
CDR3 protein: CASSLGELRDEQFF

V gene: TRBV5-1
J gene: TRBJ2-3
CDR3 protein: CASSLAAQTDTQYF

V gene: TRBV19
J gene: TRBJ2-3
CDR3 protein: CASSMLAGGVTDTQYF

V gene: TRBV10-3
J gene: TRBJ2-1
CDR3 protein: CAISESASGSSYNEQFF

V gene: TRBV5-1
J gene: TRBJ2-1
CDR3 protein: CASSRGGGEQFF

V gene: TRBV6-6
J gene: TRBJ1-1
CDR3 protein: CASSYPRDSEAFF

V gene: TRBV6-2/TRBV6-3
J gene: TRBJ2-1
CDR3 protein: CASSSTSGRDYNEQFF

V gene: TRBV4-2
J gene: TRBJ1-2
CDR3 protein: CASSQARELSNYGYTF

V gene: TRBV27
J gene: TRBJ2-7
CDR3 protein: CAGSPTSMDTQGYEQYF

V gene: TRBV7-2
J gene: TRBJ2-5
CDR3 protein: CASSGVGAETQYF

V gene: TRBV7-3
J gene: TRBJ2-3
CDR3 protein: CASSRRGRHPDTQYF

V gene: TRBV4-1
J gene: TRBJ1-2
CDR3 protein: CASSQDAGASGGYTF

V gene: TRBV7-2
J gene: TRBJ2-1
CDR3 protein: CASSPPGTSVYNEQFF

V gene: TRBV28
J gene: TRBJ1-1
CDR3 protein: CASSLTGVGKTEAFF